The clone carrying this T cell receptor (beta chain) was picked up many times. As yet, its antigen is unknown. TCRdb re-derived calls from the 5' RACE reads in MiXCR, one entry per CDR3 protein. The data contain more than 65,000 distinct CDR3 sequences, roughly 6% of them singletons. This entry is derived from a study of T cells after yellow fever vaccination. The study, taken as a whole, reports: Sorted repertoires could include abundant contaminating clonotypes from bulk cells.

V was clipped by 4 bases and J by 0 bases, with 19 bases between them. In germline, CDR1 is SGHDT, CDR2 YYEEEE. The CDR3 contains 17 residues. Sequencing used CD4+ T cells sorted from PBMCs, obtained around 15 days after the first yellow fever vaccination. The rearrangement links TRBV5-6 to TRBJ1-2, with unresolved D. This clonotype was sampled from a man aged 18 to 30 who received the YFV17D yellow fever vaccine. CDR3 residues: CASSHLRGGRANYGYTF. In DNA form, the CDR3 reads TGTGCCAGCAGCCATCTTCGAGGTGGAAGAGCTAACTATGGCTACACCTTC.